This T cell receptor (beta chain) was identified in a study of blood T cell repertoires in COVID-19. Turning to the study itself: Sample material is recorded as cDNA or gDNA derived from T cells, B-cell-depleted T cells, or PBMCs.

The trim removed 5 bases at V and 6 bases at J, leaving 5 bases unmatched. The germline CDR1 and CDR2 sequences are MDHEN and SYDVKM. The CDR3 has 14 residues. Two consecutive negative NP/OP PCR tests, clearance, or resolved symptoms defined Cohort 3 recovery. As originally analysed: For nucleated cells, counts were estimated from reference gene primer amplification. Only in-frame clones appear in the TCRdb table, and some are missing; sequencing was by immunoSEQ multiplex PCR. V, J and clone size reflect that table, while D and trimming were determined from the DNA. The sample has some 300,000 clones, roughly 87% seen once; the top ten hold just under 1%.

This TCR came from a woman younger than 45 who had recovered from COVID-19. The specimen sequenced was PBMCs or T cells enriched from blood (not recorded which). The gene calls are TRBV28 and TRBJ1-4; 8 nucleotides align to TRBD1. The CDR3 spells CASSLMTGDEKLFF. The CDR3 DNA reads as TGTGCCAGCAGTCTAATGACAGGGGATGAAAAACTGTTTTTT.